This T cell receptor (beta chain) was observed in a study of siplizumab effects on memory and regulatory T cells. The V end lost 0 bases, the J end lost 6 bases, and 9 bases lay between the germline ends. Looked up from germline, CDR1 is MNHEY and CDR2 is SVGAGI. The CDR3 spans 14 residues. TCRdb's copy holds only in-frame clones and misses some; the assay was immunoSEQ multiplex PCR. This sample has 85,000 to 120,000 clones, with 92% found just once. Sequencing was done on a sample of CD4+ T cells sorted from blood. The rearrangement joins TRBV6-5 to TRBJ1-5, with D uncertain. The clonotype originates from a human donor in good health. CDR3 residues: CASSYSGISQPQHF. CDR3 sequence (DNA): TGTGCCAGCAGTTACTCAGGGATAAGTCAGCCCCAGCATTTT.